The clone carrying this T cell receptor beta chain was recorded many times. Its antigen is unknown. J gave up 6 bases and V 2 bases, and 10 bases lay outside the gene matches. Germline values: CDR1 MGHRA, CDR2 YSYEKL. CDR3 size: 17 residues. The sample is drawn from a study of early T cells in non-severe SARS-CoV-2 infection. Study context: The sequenced material was bulk RNA from unsorted whole blood, and its chains were unpaired. Study-wide results and caveats: VDJdb matches were skewed toward anti-spike CD8 T cell responses.

Unique molecular identifier tags were affixed to discrete cDNA molecules. TCRdb re-analysed the 5' RACE reads in MiXCR, keeping a single row per CDR3 protein. The sample has about 59,000 distinct CDR3 sequences, approximately 13% seen once. Sequenced material: whole blood, taken at baseline. The sequence was obtained from an adult who was a healthcare worker with PCR-confirmed SARS-CoV-2 infection or an uninfected control (not recorded which). This chain uses TRBV4-1 with TRBJ1-6; 7 positions match TRBD1. CDR3 sequence: CASSQQPGQIFNSPLHF. The CDR3 DNA sequence: TGCGCCAGCAGCCAACAACCGGGACAGATTTTTAATTCACCCCTCCACTTT.